This T cell receptor (beta chain) was observed in a study of blood T cell repertoires in COVID-19. Trimming removed 2 bases from V and 7 bases from J, with 12 bases in between. There are 14 residues in the CDR3. Germline values: CDR1 GTSNPN, CDR2 SVGIG (reference sequence). Profiling relied on immunoSEQ multiplex PCR, and the TCRdb table lists in-frame clones only, not all of them. The table shows 95,000 to 150,000 clones, with around 90% occurring only once. This clone was counted a single time. V usage is TRBV30 and J usage is TRBJ1-6; no definite D call. The clonotype originates from a woman aged 55-70 years with COVID-19, enrolled during active disease. The sequencing sample was made of peripheral blood. CDR3 protein: CAWSFPGGNSPLHF. The CDR3 DNA is TGTGCCTGGAGTTTCCCGGGTGGGAATTCACCCCTCCACTTT.